The text below deals with one T cell receptor (beta chain). The sample belongs to a study of blood T cell repertoires in COVID-19. Study-level background: From the United States, Italy and Spain came samples of acute and convalescent COVID-19. PBMCs, B-cell-depleted T cells, or T cells provided the cDNA or gDNA that made up the material.

Under the authors' procedure: How many nucleated cells were present was estimated from reference gene primer amplification. Libraries were prepared by immunoSEQ multiplex PCR; TCRdb keeps only in-frame clonotypes and omits some of them. V, J and clone size reflect that table, while D and trimming were determined from the DNA. The data hold approximately 150,000 clones, with 70% to 90% observed a single time. What was sequenced was peripheral blood. The source of this sequence is a human donor with acute or convalescent COVID-19. The donor label of this sample is uncertain.

The CDR3 DNA reads as TGTGCCAGCAGTGACGAGACAGGGACCAATGGCTACACCTTC. The encoded protein is CASSDETGTNGYTF. The chain is built from TRBV6-1 and TRBJ1-2; TRBD1 matches at 7 bases. Germline values: CDR1 MNHNS, CDR2 SASEGT. Trimming removed 3 bases from V and 6 bases from J; junction bases left unmatched: 7. This CDR3 has 14 residues.